This TCR beta chain is from a study of cytomegalovirus exposure and HLA in healthy donors. In the study overall: Within an early data release were around 80 million unique TCRs drawn from HLA-typed donors. General observations from the study: Segments of the TCR beta V type were, in most cases, productive about 90% or about 30% of the time in an earlier analysis.

The CDR3 loop spans 14 amino acids. Points on this clone: Its target is unknown.

A multiplex PCR was run with 60 Vbeta primers and 13 Jbeta primers. Assay used: immunoSEQ multiplex PCR; TCRdb lists only in-frame clones, some missing. This table has about 150,000 clones, roughly 70% appearing once. Material for sequencing was PBMCs. The V call is TRBV21-1, the J call TRBJ2-1; whether TRBD1, the table's D call, matches the DNA was not checked. TRBV21-1 represents a pseudogene. The receptor comes from a man aged 25 to 45 in good health and CMV-seronegative. CDR3 nucleotide sequence: TGTGCCAGCAGCAACGGACAGCCATACAATGAGCAGTTCTTC. This codes for CASSNGQPYNEQFF.